This T cell receptor (beta chain) appears in the sequencing data of a study of T cell responses to AZD1222 COVID-19 vaccine. General observations from the study: The donor group comprised mostly white British people and more females; the analysis possibly underestimated clonal diversity.

Method: immunoSEQ multiplex PCR; TCRdb's copy keeps in-frame clones and lacks some. This repertoire shows about 97,000 clones, 86% found once; its top ten account for 4.5% to 6%. In regard to this clone: The antigen is unknown.

The CDR3 contains 14 residues. V dropped 0 bases and J dropped 4; count of bases not matched to a gene: 1. CDR1 and CDR2 from the germline V gene are SGHTS and YDEGEE. The rearrangement joins TRBV5-8 to TRBJ2-3; 8 bases are shared with TRBD1. The sample was peripheral blood, taken on day 0 of AZD1222 vaccination. The clonotype was recovered from an adult in good health. For the CDR3, the DNA is TGTGCCAGCAGCTTGGTGACAGGGGCAGATACGCAGTATTTT. It specifies CASSLVTGADTQYF.